This TCR beta chain is drawn from a study of blood T cell repertoires in COVID-19 (dated by TCRdb to 2018 to 2021). General notes on the study: Samples from collaborators originated in the United States, Italy and Spain and spanned both the acute and convalescent phases of COVID-19. A freely available public database, intended as a resource for researchers studying the immune response to SARS-CoV-2, is where the repertoires were released. The material from the prospective study consisted of cDNA or gDNA derived from T cells, B-cell-depleted T cells, or PBMCs. Nearly every sample came with metadata listing a de-identified subject ID, COVID-19 status, age in years and sex. The samples were drawn from the first 160 participants of the ongoing ImmuneRACE study and from over a thousand subjects provided by 6 global collaborators. Deeply sampled blood TCRbeta repertoires from subjects exposed to, actively infected with, or recovered from COVID-19 were included in the dataset. Where HLA class I and class II types were available, the types were taken from metadata supplied by the sample provider, not from assay-based typing. What the research found in general, with its limitations: Clinical and demographic metadata were provided uncurated, with the amount varying by source and participant.

Clipping removes 9 bases from V and 6 bases from J, with 9 as the unmatched junction base count. The germline V gene encodes CDR1 ENHRY and CDR2 SYGVKD. The cysteine opens and the phenylalanine closes a CDR3 of 14 amino acids. The sequence is cut down to CDR3 DNA, 42 bases in frame from base 1. A note on this clone: This clone's antigen is unknown. Base qualities were left out, and no much larger clone turns up one base away.

TCRbeta CDR3 regions were amplified from genomic DNA by means of the immunoSEQ Assay, a bias-controlled multiplex PCR. In the source study's methods: Nucleated cell counts per sample were estimated from amplification of reference gene primers within the assay. To quantify the absolute abundance of each unique TCRbeta CDR3 rearrangement, sequence reads were collapsed and filtered. Productive Simpson clonality was computed per sample as the square root of Simpson's diversity index over productive rearrangements. Entries here come from immuneACCESS through TCRdb and include only in-frame sequences with V and J called. Some clones fail to appear in such tables; in the studies checked, an unresolved V gene covers under half of the shortfall, and the cause of the remainder is unknown. V, J and clone size reflect that table, while D and trimming were determined from the DNA. Across this sample there are roughly 340,000 clones, with around 86% seen only once. The ten largest clones represent about 6.9% of the sample.

At one collaborating source in Seattle, patients were enrolled during active infection and were followed longitudinally through the course of disease. Whole blood was collected in K2EDTA tubes by collaborating institutions according to the institutions' own protocols. Collaborator samples were shipped for TCRbeta analysis as frozen whole blood, isolated PBMCs, or DNA extracted from either sample type. This clonotype was obtained from a woman between 45 and 65 years old with COVID-19, enrolled during active disease. The sample was peripheral blood. Recombination connected TRBV10-3 to TRBJ2-1; 9 bases in between match TRBD1. CDR3 protein: CAIWGGTGLNEQFF. At the DNA level, the sequence is TGTGCCATTTGGGGGGGGACAGGGCTCAATGAGCAGTTCTTC.